This is a list of T cell receptor beta chains from one sample in a study of blood T cell repertoires in COVID-19. Clones were sequenced by immunoSEQ multiplex PCR, and TCRdb holds only the in-frame ones, with some missing. The sample includes about 100,000 clones, around nine tenths of them seen just once. Sequencing used peripheral blood. These receptors all stem from an elderly woman with acute or convalescent COVID-19. Each CDR3 is given with its conserved first and last residue. D genes are given only for firm matches. Where a row states a size, it is once, few, many or the class of an expanded clone; other rows omit it.

D	size	V	CDR3
TRBD1	NA	TRBV7-9	CASSYLQGAYEAFF
NA	NA	TRBV4-3	CASSQDTSGAGETQYF
NA	NA	TRBV6-2/TRBV6-3	CASSITGRQSPLHF
NA	NA	TRBV5-4	CASSLGPQGSNQPQHF
NA	NA	TRBV3-1/TRBV3-2	CASSPDWGGTDTQYF
NA	NA	TRBV6-4	CAGLLLGYTF
NA	NA	TRBV6-6	CASSRDLLNTEAFF
TRBD1	NA	TRBV7-9	CASSWPGTAINEQFF
NA	NA	TRBV5-1	CASSLSPSGSGGTDTQYF
TRBD1	NA	TRBV29-1	CSGGQGAAGYTF
NA	NA	TRBV18	CASSPLGGRNSPLHF
NA	NA	TRBV7-8	CASSQRWRAEDTQYF
TRBD1	NA	TRBV2	CASGSETGVRSTPQHF
NA	NA	TRBV2	CASSAQDSNQPQHF
NA	NA	TRBV27	CAGLRRQETQYF
TRBD2	NA	TRBV7-3	CASSPGTSGTDTQYF
NA	few	TRBV5-4	CASSSRWGGQGETQYF
TRBD1	NA	TRBV6-2/TRBV6-3	CASSSGTGSYTQYF
TRBD1	few	TRBV15	CATSRGGQGNEKLFF
TRBD2	NA	TRBV5-1	CASSFLAGEHYEQYF
TRBD2	NA	TRBV3-1/TRBV3-2	CASSQGLAGVGETQYF
NA	NA	TRBV27	CASSLTQGSYEQYF
NA	NA	TRBV12-1	CASSFLADSSQSTDTQYF
TRBD2	NA	TRBV18	CASSGRVAGAGDTQYF
TRBD1	NA	TRBV19	CASRNQGVSYNSPLHF
NA	once	TRBV24-1	CATSDPSSVAGELFF
NA	NA	TRBV4-1	CASSQGQVAPPRELFF
NA	NA	TRBV18	CASSPPEGRSEKLFF
NA	few	TRBV2	CASRDSLAWEPQHF
TRBD1	NA	TRBV3-1/TRBV3-2	CASSSTGAGYEQYF
TRBD2	NA	TRBV4-1	CASSLRLALEVESQYF
TRBD1	once	TRBV9	CASSVSGTGSGNTIYF
TRBD1	NA	TRBV3-1/TRBV3-2	CASSQDHMTGDYGYTF
NA	NA	TRBV28	CASRPGPGQGYTF
NA	NA	TRBV6-1	CASSAIGTQPISTEAFF
NA	NA	TRBV4-3	CASSQDLSSPLHF
TRBD1	few	TRBV6-4	CASSLTGNYGYTF
TRBD1	NA	TRBV5-6	CASTFRLGQGGYGYTF
TRBD1	NA	TRBV18	CASSPQRQGLNTEAFF
NA	NA	TRBV6-5	CASSPTQSTDTQYF
TRBD2	NA	TRBV13	CASSFRAGGTGELFF
NA	NA	TRBV19	CASSQNLGTEAFF
NA	NA	TRBV28	CASKQGDTEAFF
TRBD2	NA	TRBV29-1	CSVEVAGGLETQYF
NA	NA	TRBV7-8	CASSPGNIQYF